The present TCR beta chain was sequenced within a study of cytomegalovirus exposure and HLA in healthy donors. In the study overall: Within the Caucasian-associated ancestry cluster were roughly 81% of the approximately 400 genotyped donors. Study-level findings and limits: Among TCR beta chains, those listed as cytomegalovirus-associated numbered more than 150. Fewer N-insertions than the roughly 670-donor mean were reportedly shown by an Asian-associated ancestry cluster in a later analysis.

Each of the donors was a healthy bone marrow donor. In the PCR, 60 Vbeta and 13 Jbeta primers were used. The table came from immunoSEQ multiplex PCR; TCRdb's copy has only in-frame clones and leaves some out. The sample contains about 140,000 clones, approximately 82% of which appear only once. Germline CDR1 LNHDA, CDR2 SQIVND (reference sequence). V lost 4 bases to trimming and J lost 6 bases, with 16 bases between them. The CDR3 is 15 residues long. This clone was picked up a small number of times. The antigen remains undetermined. The receptor's source is a woman aged 60-70 years in good health and CMV-seropositive. Sequenced input: PBMCs. The rearrangement links TRBV19 to TRBJ2-1; D uncertain. CDR3 sequence (DNA): TGTGCCAGTAGTAAGGAGCGAGGTATGAGCAATGAGCAGTTCTTC. Translating gives CASSKERGMSNEQFF.